Reported below is one T cell receptor beta chain. The record originates from a study of blood T cell repertoires in COVID-19. Study-wide background: Sources were T cells, B-cell-depleted T cells, or PBMCs; the material itself was cDNA or gDNA.

As handled by the study authors: Amplifying reference gene primers gave estimates of nucleated cell counts. Profiling relied on immunoSEQ multiplex PCR, and the TCRdb table lists in-frame clones only, not all of them. The V and J calls and clone size come from that table; D and trimming were worked out from the DNA. Altogether 250,000 to 300,000 clones are present, 70% to 90% being singletons, with the ten largest covering 10% to 15%. Seattle patients were enrolled while actively infected and followed longitudinally. V shed 7 bases, J shed 4 bases, and the junction held 9 bases outside the gene matches. Germline assignment: CDR1 MNHEY and CDR2 SVGAGI. CDR3 size: 15 residues.

The TCR was taken from a woman between 25 and 40 years old with COVID-19, enrolled during active disease. The sequencing sample was made of peripheral blood. The chain combines TRBV6-5 with TRBJ1-2; the match to TRBD1 covers 10 bases. CDR3 residues: CASKSRQGAGYGYTF. The CDR3 DNA reads as TGTGCCAGCAAATCGCGACAGGGGGCAGGCTATGGCTACACCTTC.